This T cell receptor beta chain was profiled in a study of patients and donors after allogeneic stem cell transplantation. The CDR3 is 16 amino acids. J gave up 3 bases and V 3 bases, and 8 bases lay outside the gene matches. A single record per CDR3 protein comes from TCRdb applying MiXCR to the RT-PCR reads. The sample holds roughly 140,000 distinct CDR3 sequences; approximately 40% are singletons and the top ten take about 50%. The sequence came from a human donor who was either an allogeneic HSCT recipient or a stem cell or donor lymphocyte infusion donor (not recorded which). It is not recorded whose cells these are; they may come from a transplant donor. The chain employs TRBV12-3 or TRBV12-4 and TRBJ2-5; 9 bases align to TRBD2. Specimen: blood, either unsorted or a sorted T cell fraction (not recorded which). The chain's CDR3 is CASSFRLAGEEETQYF. CDR3 sequence (DNA): TGTGCCAGCAGTTTTCGCTTAGCGGGGGAAGAAGAGACCCAGTACTTC.